This entry lists 5 T cell receptor beta chains sequenced from one sample in a study of T cell responses to AZD1222 COVID-19 vaccine (dated by TCRdb to the early 2020s). The time point label for this specimen denotes: about 28 days (+/-7) after the second vaccine dose. The library was built by means of the immunoSEQ multiplex PCR assay. The source is immuneACCESS, and TCRdb retained only in-frame sequences with V and J called. Part of the clones is not carried over; for the studies checked, unresolved V genes explain less than half of this, and the remainder is unexplained. The sample table holds about 120,000 clones, of which roughly 91% were seen once. The ten largest clones take up 5% of the sample. Material: peripheral blood, obtained 28 days after the second AZD1222 dose. The origin of the receptors is an adult who received the AZD1222 COVID-19 vaccine.

The rearrangement links TRBV4-3 to TRBJ2-3, with no clear D. CDR3 length equals 13 residues. V gave up 1 base and J gave up 4 bases, with 6 bases separating them. CDR1 is LGHNA, CDR2 YSLEER, per germline. CDR3 bases: TGCGCCAGCAGCCAAGGGGCGGCAGATACGCAGTATTTT. Translated, it gives CASSQGAADTQYF.

The chain employs TRBV11-3 and TRBJ2-3; unclear D gene. V was pared by 1 base and J by 0 bases, with 8 bases between. The CDR3 is 15 residues long. The V gene's germline CDR1 is SGHNT and CDR2 YENEEA. The CDR3 sequence: CASSLATGSTDTQYF. In nucleotides, the CDR3 is TGTGCCAGCAGCTTAGCGACGGGTAGCACAGATACGCAGTATTTT.

This chain uses TRBV5-1 with TRBJ1-2; D is perhaps TRBD1 (6 bases). CDR1 and CDR2 from the germline V gene are SGHRS and YFSETQ. V gave up 2 bases and J gave up 8 bases, with 16 bases separating them. The CDR3 totals 14 residues. In DNA, the CDR3 is TGCGCCAGCAGCTTAATACAGGGTGGCCGGGGCTACACCTTC. As protein: CASSLIQGGRGYTF.

V usage is TRBV11-2 and J usage is TRBJ2-2; D uncertain. Trimming removed 5 bases from V and 5 bases from J, with 9 bases in between. The CDR3 is 13 residues long. CDR1 and CDR2 (germline): SGHAT, FQNNGV. The CDR3 sequence is CASSSSRTGELFF. CDR3 coding DNA: TGTGCCAGCAGCAGCAGTAGAACCGGGGAGCTGTTTTTT.

The V call is TRBV6-6, the J call TRBJ1-1; D gene ambiguous. The CDR3 runs to 14 residues. Germline CDR1 is MNHNY and CDR2 is SVGAGI (reference sequence). The germline V and J ends were trimmed by 2 bases and 6 bases, with 13 bases remaining between them. CDR3 sequence reads: CASSYDTTLPEAFF. The CDR3 DNA is TGTGCCAGCAGTTACGACACTACGTTGCCTGAAGCTTTCTTT.